Listed below are T cell receptor beta chains from one sample, sequenced in a study of T cell responses to AZD1222 COVID-19 vaccine. Data came from immunoSEQ multiplex PCR; TCRdb stores just in-frame clones and leaves some out. The data contain 100,000 to 120,000 clones, roughly 89% of them singletons. The sequenced sample was peripheral blood, obtained 28 days after the second AZD1222 dose. These TCRs come from an adult who received the AZD1222 COVID-19 vaccine. Both conserved end residues are part of each CDR3. The order of the fields is J gene, clone size, V gene, D gene, CDR3 DNA, CDR3 protein. The D gene is left open where the match is weak. Only part of the rows carry a size: once, few, many, or a class if the clone is expanded.

j_gene: TRBJ1-4; abundance: NA; v_gene: TRBV4-3; d_gene: NA; CDR3nt: TGCGCCAGCAGCCCTCAAAGGGGGATCCGTAACGAAAAACTGTTTTTT; CDR3aa: CASSPQRGIRNEKLFF
j_gene: TRBJ2-2; abundance: NA; v_gene: TRBV19; d_gene: TRBD2; CDR3nt: TGTGCCAGTACGCAACCGGGACTAGTCCCCACCGGGGAGCTGTTTTTT; CDR3aa: CASTQPGLVPTGELFF
j_gene: TRBJ2-5; abundance: NA; v_gene: TRBV18; d_gene: NA; CDR3nt: TGTGCCAGCTCACCCCAAGAGACCCAGTACTTC; CDR3aa: CASSPQETQYF
j_gene: TRBJ2-3; abundance: NA; v_gene: TRBV14; d_gene: NA; CDR3nt: TGTGCCAGCAGCCAAGTTGGGGGCAGGTTCGCAGATACGCAGTATTTT; CDR3aa: CASSQVGGRFADTQYF
j_gene: TRBJ1-1; abundance: NA; v_gene: TRBV5-1; d_gene: NA; CDR3nt: TGCGCCAGCAGCTTGTGGGGGAATGAAGCTTTCTTT; CDR3aa: CASSLWGNEAFF
j_gene: TRBJ2-7; abundance: NA; v_gene: TRBV10-3; d_gene: NA; CDR3nt: TGTGCCATCAGTGATTCGACACTACCAGGCGAGCAGTACTTC; CDR3aa: CAISDSTLPGEQYF
j_gene: TRBJ1-6; abundance: NA; v_gene: TRBV7-9; d_gene: NA; CDR3nt: TGTGCCAGCAGCGAAGGGGTAGTAAGGGTTTCACCCCTCCACTTT; CDR3aa: CASSEGVVRVSPLHF
j_gene: TRBJ2-5; abundance: once; v_gene: TRBV6-2/TRBV6-3; d_gene: TRBD2; CDR3nt: TGTGCCAGCAGTTGGACTAGAGAAGAGACCCAGTACTTC; CDR3aa: CASSWTREETQYF
j_gene: TRBJ1-5; abundance: NA; v_gene: TRBV19; d_gene: NA; CDR3nt: TGTGCCAGTAGTATCCAGGCCAACTACAATCAGCCCCAGCATTTT; CDR3aa: CASSIQANYNQPQHF
j_gene: TRBJ1-6; abundance: NA; v_gene: TRBV5-4; d_gene: NA; CDR3nt: TGTGCCAGCAGCTTATTAGGCTCGGGGAGGACTGGCTCACCCCTCCACTTT; CDR3aa: CASSLLGSGRTGSPLHF
j_gene: TRBJ2-5; abundance: NA; v_gene: TRBV11-2; d_gene: NA; CDR3nt: TGTGCCAGCAGCCCTCGACCGGTTAGGGCAGGCCAAGAGACCCAGTACTTC; CDR3aa: CASSPRPVRAGQETQYF
j_gene: TRBJ2-1; abundance: NA; v_gene: TRBV6-2/TRBV6-3; d_gene: TRBD2; CDR3nt: TGTGCCAGCAGCCCGGGGGGGGCCAATGAGCAGTTCTTC; CDR3aa: CASSPGGANEQFF
j_gene: TRBJ2-7; abundance: NA; v_gene: TRBV7-2; d_gene: NA; CDR3nt: TGTGCCAGCAGCTTGGCGGGGGCAACGGATTTCTACGAGCAGTACTTC; CDR3aa: CASSLAGATDFYEQYF
j_gene: TRBJ1-6; abundance: NA; v_gene: TRBV24-1; d_gene: TRBD1; CDR3nt: TGTGCCACCAGTGATCATAGGACAGGGTCGCTTCCCCCACTGTATAATTCACCCCTCCACTTT; CDR3aa: CATSDHRTGSLPPLYNSPLHF
j_gene: TRBJ2-3; abundance: once; v_gene: TRBV5-4; d_gene: NA; CDR3nt: TGTGCCAGCAGCCAGGGGGATACGCAGTATTTT; CDR3aa: CASSQGDTQYF
j_gene: TRBJ1-4; abundance: NA; v_gene: TRBV10-1; d_gene: TRBD1; CDR3nt: TGCGCCAGCAGTGGACAGGGGGTCGAAAAACTGTTTTTT; CDR3aa: CASSGQGVEKLFF
j_gene: TRBJ1-1; abundance: NA; v_gene: TRBV10-3; d_gene: NA; CDR3nt: TGTGCCATCCTGGGACAAATGAACACTGAAGCTTTCTTT; CDR3aa: CAILGQMNTEAFF
j_gene: TRBJ1-2; abundance: NA; v_gene: TRBV5-6; d_gene: TRBD1; CDR3nt: TGTGCCAGCAGCTTGGTTTCACAGGGGAAGTATGGCTACACCTTC; CDR3aa: CASSLVSQGKYGYTF
j_gene: TRBJ2-2; abundance: once; v_gene: TRBV19; d_gene: NA; CDR3nt: TGTGCCAGTAGTCTTCCTATTTCCACCGGGGAGCTGTTTTTT; CDR3aa: CASSLPISTGELFF
j_gene: TRBJ1-5; abundance: NA; v_gene: TRBV7-2; d_gene: NA; CDR3nt: TGTGCCAGCAGCCCCGACTATAGCAATCAGCCCCAGCATTTT; CDR3aa: CASSPDYSNQPQHF
j_gene: TRBJ1-2; abundance: NA; v_gene: TRBV4-2; d_gene: TRBD1; CDR3nt: TGTGCCAGCAGCCAAGGACAGGGCTATGGCTACACCTTC; CDR3aa: CASSQGQGYGYTF
j_gene: TRBJ2-2; abundance: NA; v_gene: TRBV6-2/TRBV6-3; d_gene: NA; CDR3nt: TGTGCCAGCAGTTACGGGGGCACCGGGGAGCTGTTTTTT; CDR3aa: CASSYGGTGELFF
j_gene: TRBJ2-7; abundance: once; v_gene: TRBV19; d_gene: TRBD1; CDR3nt: TGTGCCAGCTCCCTACAGGGGATCAACGAGCAGTACTTC; CDR3aa: CASSLQGINEQYF
j_gene: TRBJ1-2; abundance: NA; v_gene: TRBV7-8; d_gene: NA; CDR3nt: TGTGCCAGCAGCCTGAATGACGCTGGCTACACCTTC; CDR3aa: CASSLNDAGYTF
j_gene: TRBJ1-1; abundance: NA; v_gene: TRBV27; d_gene: NA; CDR3nt: TGTGCCAGCAGCTTCATCGGAGCCACTGAAGCTTTCTTT; CDR3aa: CASSFIGATEAFF
j_gene: TRBJ2-3; abundance: NA; v_gene: TRBV2; d_gene: NA; CDR3nt: TGTGCCAGCAGTGAAGAGAGCTCAGATACGCAGTATTTT; CDR3aa: CASSEESSDTQYF
j_gene: TRBJ1-5; abundance: NA; v_gene: TRBV6-5; d_gene: NA; CDR3nt: TGTGCCAGCAGTTACTCGGCCAGGGGCGATCAGCCCCAGCATTTT; CDR3aa: CASSYSARGDQPQHF
j_gene: TRBJ2-3; abundance: NA; v_gene: TRBV9; d_gene: TRBD2; CDR3nt: TGTGCCAGCAGCGTACTGAGCGGGGGGAGCACAGATACGCAGTATTTT; CDR3aa: CASSVLSGGSTDTQYF
j_gene: TRBJ2-7; abundance: NA; v_gene: TRBV11-2; d_gene: TRBD2; CDR3nt: TGTGCCAGCAGCTTACTCTGGACTAGCGGGGGGCCAAACTACGAGCAGTACTTC; CDR3aa: CASSLLWTSGGPNYEQYF
j_gene: TRBJ1-1; abundance: NA; v_gene: TRBV10-2; d_gene: NA; CDR3nt: TGCGCCACTTCGGGGCAGATGAACACTGAAGCTTTCTTT; CDR3aa: CATSGQMNTEAFF
j_gene: TRBJ1-1; abundance: NA; v_gene: TRBV20-1; d_gene: NA; CDR3nt: TGCAGTGCCTGGGGCTCTACTGAAGCTTTCTTT; CDR3aa: CSAWGSTEAFF